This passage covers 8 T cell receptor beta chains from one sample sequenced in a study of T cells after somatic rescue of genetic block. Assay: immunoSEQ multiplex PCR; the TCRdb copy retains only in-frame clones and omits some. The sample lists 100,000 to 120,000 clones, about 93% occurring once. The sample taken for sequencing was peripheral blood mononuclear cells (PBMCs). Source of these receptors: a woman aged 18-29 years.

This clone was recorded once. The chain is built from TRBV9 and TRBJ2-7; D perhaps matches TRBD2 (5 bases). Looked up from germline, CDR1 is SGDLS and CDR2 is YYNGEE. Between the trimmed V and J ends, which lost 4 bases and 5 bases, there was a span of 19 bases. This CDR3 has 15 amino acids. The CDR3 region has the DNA TGTGCCAGCAGCCTAGGATTCCTACCCGGGGACGAGCAGTACTTC. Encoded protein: CASSLGFLPGDEQYF.

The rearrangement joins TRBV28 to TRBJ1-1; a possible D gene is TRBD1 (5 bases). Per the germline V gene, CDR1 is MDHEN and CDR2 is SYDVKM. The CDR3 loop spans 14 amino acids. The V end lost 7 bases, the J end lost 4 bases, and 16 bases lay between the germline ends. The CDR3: CASTRRGLGTEAFF. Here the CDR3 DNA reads TGTGCCAGCACCCGAAGGGGCCTGGGCACTGAAGCTTTCTTT.

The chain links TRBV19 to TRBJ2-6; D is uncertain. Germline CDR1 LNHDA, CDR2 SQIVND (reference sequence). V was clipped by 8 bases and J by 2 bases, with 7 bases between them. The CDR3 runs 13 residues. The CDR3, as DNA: TGTGCCAGTCGCCACGCTGGGGCCAACGTCCTGACTTTC. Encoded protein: CASRHAGANVLTF.

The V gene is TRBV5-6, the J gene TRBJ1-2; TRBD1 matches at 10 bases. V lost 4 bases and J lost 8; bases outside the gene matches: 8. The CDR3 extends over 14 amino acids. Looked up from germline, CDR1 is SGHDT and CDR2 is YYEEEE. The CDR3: CASSPDRGRRGYTF. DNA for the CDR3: TGTGCCAGCAGCCCTGACAGGGGGCGACGGGGCTACACCTTC.

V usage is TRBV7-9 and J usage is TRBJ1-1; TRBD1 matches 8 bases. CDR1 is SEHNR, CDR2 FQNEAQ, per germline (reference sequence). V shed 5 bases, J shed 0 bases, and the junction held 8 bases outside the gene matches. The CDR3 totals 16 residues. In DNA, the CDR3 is TGTGCCAGCAGCCCGGTCGGGGACAGGATGAACACTGAAGCTTTCTTT. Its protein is CASSPVGDRMNTEAFF.

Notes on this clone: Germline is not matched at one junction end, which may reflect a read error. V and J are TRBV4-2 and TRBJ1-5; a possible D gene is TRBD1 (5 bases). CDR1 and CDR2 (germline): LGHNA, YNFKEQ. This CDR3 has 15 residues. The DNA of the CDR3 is TGTGCCAGCACCCAAGAATCAGGGAGTAATCAGCCCCAGCATTTT. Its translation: CASTQESGSNQPQHF.

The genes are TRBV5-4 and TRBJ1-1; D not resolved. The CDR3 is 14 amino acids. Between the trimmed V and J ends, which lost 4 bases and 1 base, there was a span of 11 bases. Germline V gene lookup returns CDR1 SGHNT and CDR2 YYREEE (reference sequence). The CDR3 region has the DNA TGTGCCAGCAGCCGCCCGACGGGGAACACTGAAGCTTTCTTT. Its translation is CASSRPTGNTEAFF.

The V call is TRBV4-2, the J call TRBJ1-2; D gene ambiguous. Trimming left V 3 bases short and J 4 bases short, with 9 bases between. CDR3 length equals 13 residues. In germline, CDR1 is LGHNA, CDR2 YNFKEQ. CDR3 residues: CASSQEQLYGYTF. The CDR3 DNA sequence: TGTGCCAGCAGCCAGGAACAGCTCTATGGCTACACCTTC.